One and the same sample provided the 32 T cell receptor beta chains below, sequenced in a study. TCRdb redid the calling of the 5' RACE reads with MiXCR, one entry per CDR3 protein. This table has around 57,000 distinct CDR3 sequences, about 28% appearing once. Sequences were obtained from tumor-infiltrating memory CD4+ T cells sorted from the breast tumor. Subset of the sample: memory CD4+ T cells, CD4+CD45RO+CD25-. The receptors stem from a female donor with breast cancer.

This chain joins TRBV6-2 or TRBV6-3 and TRBJ1-1; TRBD1 is a possible D gene (6 bases). The germline CDR1 and CDR2 sequences are MNHEY and SVGEGT. Trimming removed 1 base at V and 6 bases at J, with 12 bases between. The CDR3 runs 14 residues. The CDR3 protein is CASSYYHRAAEAFF. The DNA of the CDR3 is TGTGCCAGCAGTTACTATCACAGGGCGGCTGAAGCTTTCTTT.

This clonotype came up a few times. CDR3 sequence (DNA): TGTGCCAGCAGCTTTTACCTGGACTCTGGAAACACCATATATTTT. This encodes CASSFYLDSGNTIYF. The rearrangement links TRBV5-5 to TRBJ1-3; D is unclear. The CDR3 loop spans 15 amino acids. V lost 2 bases to trimming and J lost 0 bases, with 9 bases between them. Germline V gene sequence: CDR1 SGHKS, CDR2 YYEKEE (reference sequence).

The chain combines TRBV6-1 with TRBJ2-6, with D uncertain. V lost 6 bases and J lost 2, with 11 bases in between. Germline V gene sequence: CDR1 MNHNS, CDR2 SASEGT. This CDR3 comprises 15 residues. The CDR3 DNA reads TGTGCCAGCAGGGCAGAGGCGGCTGGGGCCAACGTCCTGACTTTC. This gives the protein CASRAEAAGANVLTF.

V gene TRBV7-9 combines with J gene TRBJ2-1; 10 bases are a match to TRBD2. Germline trimming cut 5 bases from V and 0 bases from J; bases unmatched to any gene: 1. The CDR3 sequence is 15 residues long. In germline, CDR1 is SEHNR, CDR2 FQNEAQ (reference sequence). This chain's CDR3 is CASSKREGSYNEQFF. For the CDR3, the DNA is TGTGCCAGCAGCAAGCGGGAGGGCTCCTACAATGAGCAGTTCTTC.

There are many counts of this clonotype. Here the CDR3 DNA reads TGTGCCAGCAGCGCCTTTGTAGATACGCAGTATTTT. It translates to CASSAFVDTQYF. This rearrangement joins TRBV9 to TRBJ2-3; D is unresolved. There are 12 residues in the CDR3. Germline-derived CDR1 and CDR2 are SGDLS and YYNGEE. V dropped 3 bases and J dropped 5 bases, with 7 bases sitting between them.

This clonotype occurred a few times. The chain links TRBV29-1 to TRBJ1-2, with D hard to call. V was trimmed by 5 bases and J by 3 bases, leaving 7 bases between them. CDR1 is SQVTM, CDR2 ANQGSEA, per germline. The CDR3 consists of 11 residues. In DNA, the CDR3 is TGCAGCGTTACAGTCGACTATGGCTACACCTTC. Translated, it gives CSVTVDYGYTF.

Worth noting for this clonotype: Mismatch with germline at one junction end may stem from a read error. V is TRBV6-5 and J is TRBJ2-3, with a possible D match to TRBD2 (5 bases). This CDR3 is 15 amino acids long. Germline V lookup: CDR1 MNHEY, CDR2 SVGAGI. CDR3 nucleotide sequence: TGTGCCAGCAGTGGGAAGACTACATTCGGAGATACGAAGTATTTT. Protein product: CASSGKTTFGDTKYF.

This sequence joins TRBV20-1 and TRBJ2-3; D remains ambiguous. The CDR3 loop spans 10 amino acids. The V gene lost 3 bases and the J gene lost 6 bases, with 4 bases spanning the gap. CDR1 DFQATT and CDR2 SNEGSKA come from the germline V gene (reference sequence). The CDR3 here is CSASLDTQYF. DNA for the CDR3: TGCAGTGCTAGTCTTGATACGCAGTATTTT.

The CDR3 protein is CASSYEIAAGGGNEQFF. As DNA, the CDR3 is TGTGCCAGCAGCTACGAAATAGCGGCGGGAGGGGGGAATGAGCAGTTCTTC. The V gene is TRBV9, the J gene TRBJ2-1, with 9 positions matching TRBD2. J lost 7 bases, V lost 4 bases, and 15 bases had no gene match. This CDR3 has 17 amino acids. Germline assignment: CDR1 SGDLS and CDR2 YYNGEE.

This chain links TRBV29-1 with TRBJ2-5; 10 bases are shared with TRBD2. Trimming cost V 8 bases and J 2 bases; bases outside gene matches: 11. Germline V gene sequence: CDR1 SQVTM, CDR2 ANQGSEA. CDR3 length: 15 amino acids. CDR3 bases: TGCAGCTCCTGTACCGGGACTAGCGAGCAAGAGACCCAGTACTTC. It specifies CSSCTGTSEQETQYF.

This clonotype has more than one count but fewer than ten. In nucleotides, the CDR3 is TGTGCCAGCAGCGTCAACTCCTACAATGAGCAGTTCTTC. Translating gives CASSVNSYNEQFF. The V call is TRBV7-2, the J call TRBJ2-1; no clear D gene. Per germline, CDR1 SGHTA and CDR2 FQGNSA. V was clipped by 5 bases and J by 0 bases, with 5 bases between them. This CDR3 contains 13 residues.

The CDR3 here is CASSLAGLETGNTIYF. CDR3 coding DNA: TGTGCCAGCAGCTTGGCGGGTCTGGAGACTGGAAACACCATATATTTT. The gene calls are TRBV7-2 and TRBJ1-3; unclear D gene. Trimming took 3 bases from V and 2 from J, leaving 14 bases between them. This CDR3 is 16 amino acids long. Per germline, CDR1 SGHTA and CDR2 FQGNSA.

V gene TRBV6-1 combines with J gene TRBJ2-7; 12 positions agree with TRBD2. CDR1 and CDR2 from the germline V gene are MNHNS and SASEGT. This CDR3 contains 15 residues. The V segment lost 6 bases and the J segment 3 bases; nucleotides outside the gene matches: 6. CDR3: CASRGTSGFGYEQYF. In nucleotides, the CDR3 is TGTGCCAGCAGAGGGACTAGCGGGTTTGGCTACGAGCAGTACTTC.

The sample holds a few counts of this clonotype. This chain connects TRBV5-5 to TRBJ2-4, with a possible D match to TRBD1 (6 bases). Trimming removed 4 bases at V and 6 bases at J, with 17 bases between. This CDR3 region has 15 residues. Germline V gives CDR1 SGHKS, CDR2 YYEKEE (reference sequence). CDR3 region: CASSLVQGMGNIQYF. The CDR3 DNA sequence: TGTGCCAGCAGCCTGGTGCAGGGGATGGGAAACATTCAGTACTTC.

This clonotype was picked up many times. The J gene is TRBJ2-7, the V gene TRBV9; 8 nucleotides agree with TRBD2. Germline V gene data show CDR1 as SGDLS and CDR2 as YYNGEE. After removal of 0 bases from V and 3 bases from J, the junction contained 5 bases not matched to a gene. This CDR3 has 15 amino acids. The CDR3 is CASSVGRGGLYEQYF. The CDR3 coding sequence is TGTGCCAGCAGCGTAGGTCGGGGGGGCCTCTACGAGCAGTACTTC.

This clonotype was recorded a few times. The J gene is TRBJ2-3, the V gene TRBV20-1; TRBD2 matches at 9 bases. The CDR3 totals 15 residues. With V trimmed by 5 bases and J by 2 bases, 8 bases remained unmatched. The V gene's germline CDR1 is DFQATT and CDR2 SNEGSKA (reference sequence). CDR3 residues: CSAGRLAVYTDTQYF. The CDR3 bases are TGCAGTGCTGGGCGACTAGCGGTATACACAGATACGCAGTATTTT.

In this sample, this clonotype turned up a few times. The CDR3 loop reads CASSPEGFGGYEQYF. CDR3 nucleotide sequence: TGTGCCAGCTCACCCGAAGGATTCGGGGGCTACGAGCAGTACTTC. The chain joins TRBV18 to TRBJ2-7, with a tentative D call TRBD2 (6 bases). The length of the CDR3 is 15 residues. Trimming pared 3 bases from V and 3 bases from J, leaving 15 bases between. Germline lookup yields CDR1 KGHSH and CDR2 LQKENI.

This clonotype has just a few counts. The chain couples TRBV7-3 to TRBJ1-1; D is uncertain. Germline V lookup: CDR1 SGHTA, CDR2 FQGTGA. The CDR3 contains 13 residues. The ends were cut back, 7 bases at V and 2 bases at J, with 11 bases in the middle. The chain's CDR3 is CASKFDGNTEAFF. CDR3 nucleotides: TGTGCCAGCAAATTCGACGGCAACACTGAAGCTTTCTTT.

This clonotype was seen only once. V and J are TRBV12-3 or TRBV12-4 and TRBJ2-1; D might be TRBD1 (5 bases). CDR3 length: 13 amino acids. Trimming left V 6 bases short and J 5 bases short, with 11 bases between. The CDR3 protein is CASSRQMNNEQFF. CDR3 in DNA: TGTGCCAGCAGCCGACAGATGAACAATGAGCAGTTCTTC.

The J gene is TRBJ2-7, the V gene TRBV7-2; D perhaps matches TRBD1 (6 bases). Trimming left V 5 bases short and J 2 bases short, with 13 bases between. The CDR3 runs to 14 residues. Germline CDR1 is SGHTA and CDR2 is FQGNSA. The CDR3 sequence: CASSRDRQTYEQYF. Written as DNA, the CDR3 is TGTGCCAGCAGCCGAGACAGGCAAACCTACGAGCAGTACTTC.

This clonotype was detected a few times. This chain uses TRBV2 with TRBJ1-2; 9 bases fit TRBD1. Losses at the gene ends were 7 bases for V and 14 bases for J; bases not matched to a gene: 8. This CDR3 has 11 residues. Per the germline V gene, CDR1 is SNHLY and CDR2 is FYNNEI. The CDR3: CASMLQGAVTF. Written as DNA, the CDR3 is TGTGCCAGCATGCTACAGGGGGCTGTAACCTTC.

V gene TRBV29-1 combines with J gene TRBJ1-2; 7 bases align to TRBD1. Germline values: CDR1 SQVTM, CDR2 ANQGSEA. Trimming removed 5 bases from V and 0 bases from J; junction bases left unmatched: 3. The CDR3 is 13 residues long. The CDR3 DNA follows: TGCAGCGTTTGGGACAGCTCTAACTATGGCTACACCTTC. Its translation is CSVWDSSNYGYTF.

The chain uses TRBV6-5 and TRBJ1-3, with D possibly matching TRBD1 (5 bases). Germline V gene lookup returns CDR1 MNHEY and CDR2 SVGAGI. With 6 bases removed from V and 5 bases from J, the gap between germline ends came to 17 bases. The CDR3 has 15 residues. The chain's CDR3 is CASRPRDVIRNTIYF. For the CDR3, the DNA is TGTGCCAGCAGACCGCGGGACGTTATTAGAAACACCATATATTTT.

A remark on this clonotype: Given a much more abundant clone one base away, this may be a read error. CDR3 protein: CASSSEGRADTEAFF. The CDR3 DNA reads as TGCGCCAGCAGCTCGGAGGGGAGAGCGGACACTGAAGCTTTCTTT. The rearrangement uses TRBV5-1 and TRBJ1-1; weak D call: TRBD1 (5 bases). This CDR3 is built from 15 residues. Trimming cost V 3 bases and J 3 bases, with 15 bases left between them. CDR1 is SGHRS, CDR2 YFSETQ, per germline. The complete variable domain, with remaining parts taken from reference TRBV5-1 and TRBJ1-1, reads KAGVTQTPRYLIKTRGQQVTLSCSPISGHRSVSWYQQTPGQGLQFLFEYFSETQRNKGNFPGRFSGRQFSNSRSEMNVSTLELGDSALYLCASSSEGRADTEAFFGQGTRLTVV.

The chain combines TRBV5-1 with TRBJ1-1, with TRBD1 matching 8 bases. V trimming: 4 bases; J trimming: 3 bases; junction bases outside the gene matches: 8. This CDR3 comprises 15 residues. Germline V gives CDR1 SGHRS, CDR2 YFSETQ. CDR3 nucleotide sequence: TGCGCCAGCAGCAGACAGGGGAGTAGGGACACTGAAGCTTTCTTT. Translating gives CASSRQGSRDTEAFF.

This clonotype was seen more than once but under ten times. This chain uses TRBV6-1 with TRBJ1-2; tentative D call: TRBD1 (6 bases). The CDR3 is 14 residues long. V dropped 7 bases and J dropped 8 bases, with 20 bases sitting between them. CDR1 and CDR2 from the germline V gene are MNHNS and SASEGT. In nucleotides, the CDR3 is TGTGCCAGCATTCTTGACAGGAACGTAGTCGGCTACACCTTC. It yields the protein CASILDRNVVGYTF.

To note about this clonotype: A much larger clone sits a single nucleotide away, making a read error possible. The rearrangement links TRBV6-1 to TRBJ1-1; TRBD1 matches 7 bases. The CDR3 consists of 12 residues. Trimming removed 8 bases from V and 11 bases from J; junction bases left unmatched: 11. Germline lookup yields CDR1 MNHNS and CDR2 SASEGT. The CDR3 region is CASAGQLRGAFF. CDR3 DNA: TGTGCCAGCGCGGGACAGCTCCGGGGGGCTTTCTTT.

The CDR3 reads CASSVLAGSTDTQYF. In DNA, the CDR3 is TGTGCCAGCAGCGTACTAGCGGGGTCCACAGATACGCAGTATTTT. This chain connects TRBV7-8 to TRBJ2-3; TRBD2 matches at 10 bases. The ends lost 5 bases at V and 2 bases at J; junction bases unmatched: 4. The germline gives CDR1 SGHVS, CDR2 FQNEAQ. This CDR3 is 15 amino acids long.

This chain joins TRBV7-9 and TRBJ2-7; D call uncertain. The CDR3 is 12 amino acids. The V gene lost 6 bases and the J gene lost 4 bases, with 10 bases spanning the gap. CDR1 SEHNR and CDR2 FQNEAQ come from the germline V gene (reference sequence). CDR3 coding DNA: TGTGCCAGCAGTAGCAAACAATACGAGCAGTACTTC. Translated: CASSSKQYEQYF.

The V gene is TRBV4-1, the J gene TRBJ2-3; 8 bases agree with TRBD1. From germline, CDR1 is MGHRA and CDR2 YSYEKL. Trimming at V came to 7 bases and at J to 7 bases, leaving 10 bases not matched to a gene. The CDR3 length is 14 residues. The CDR3 DNA sequence: TGCGCCAGCAAGCCGGGACAGGAGTCGAATACGCAGTATTTT. Translation: CASKPGQESNTQYF.

This clonotype was seen a few times. The chain recombines TRBV7-2 with TRBJ2-1; 9 bases agree with TRBD2. J lost 3 bases, V lost 5 bases, and 5 bases had no gene match. This CDR3 has 15 residues. Germline V gene lookup returns CDR1 SGHTA and CDR2 FQGNSA. CDR3 sequence reads: CASSKLAGFYNEQFF. The CDR3 bases are TGTGCCAGCAGCAAGCTAGCGGGGTTCTACAATGAGCAGTTCTTC.

The chain uses TRBV7-9 and TRBJ2-7, with D possibly TRBD2 on 6 matching bases. V was clipped by 4 bases and J by 1 base, with 17 bases between them. In germline, CDR1 is SEHNR, CDR2 FQNEAQ (reference sequence). This CDR3 comprises 16 residues. The CDR3 DNA is TGTGCCAGCAGCTATCTAAATGCGGGGATATCCTACGAGCAGTACTTC. Protein: CASSYLNAGISYEQYF. The variable domain in full, with the rest retrieved from reference TRBV7-9 and TRBJ2-7, is DTGVSQNPRHKITKRGQNVTFRCDPISEHNRLYWYRQTLGQGPEFLTYFQNEAQLEKSRLLSDRFSAERPKGSFSTLEIQRTEQGDSAMYLCASSYLNAGISYEQYFGPGTRLTVT.